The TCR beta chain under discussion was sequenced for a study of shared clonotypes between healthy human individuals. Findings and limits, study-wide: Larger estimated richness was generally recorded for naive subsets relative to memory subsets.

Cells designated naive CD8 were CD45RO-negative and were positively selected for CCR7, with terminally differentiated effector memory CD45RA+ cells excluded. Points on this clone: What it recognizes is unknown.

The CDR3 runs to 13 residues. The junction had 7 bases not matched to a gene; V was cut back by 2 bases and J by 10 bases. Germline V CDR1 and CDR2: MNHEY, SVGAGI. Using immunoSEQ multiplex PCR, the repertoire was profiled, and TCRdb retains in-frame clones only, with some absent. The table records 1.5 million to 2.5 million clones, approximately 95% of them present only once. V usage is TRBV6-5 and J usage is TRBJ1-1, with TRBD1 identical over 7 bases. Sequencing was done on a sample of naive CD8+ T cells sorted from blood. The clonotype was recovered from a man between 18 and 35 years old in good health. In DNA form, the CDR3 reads TGTGCCAGCAGTTACGACGACAGGGTACGAGCTTTCTTT. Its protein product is CASSYDDRVRAFF.